This is a list of T cell receptor beta chains from one sample in a study of cytomegalovirus exposure and HLA in healthy donors. Generated by immunoSEQ multiplex PCR, the TCRdb table keeps only in-frame clones and is missing some. The sample comprises 100,000 to 150,000 clones, over 9.5% of which are singletons, and just over 4.5% rests with the top ten. The sequencing input was PBMCs. The source of these receptors is a woman aged 18-29 years in good health and CMV-seropositive. Each CDR3 is given with its conserved first and last residue. Each record gives: D gene, V gene, J gene, clone size, CDR3 protein, CDR3 DNA. D genes are given only for firm matches. Only some rows state a clone size, as once, few, many or a class for expanded clones.

d_gene: -
v_gene: TRBV25-1
j_gene: TRBJ1-6
abundance: few
CDR3aa: CASSELFDSPLHF
CDR3nt: TGTGCCAGCAGTGAATTATTTGATTCACCCCTCCACTTT

d_gene: -
v_gene: TRBV11-1
j_gene: TRBJ1-2
abundance: few
CDR3aa: CASSFDGYGYTF
CDR3nt: TGTGCCAGCAGCTTTGACGGGTATGGCTACACCTTC

d_gene: TRBD1
v_gene: TRBV18
j_gene: TRBJ1-1
abundance: few
CDR3aa: CASSPKQGDNTEAFF
CDR3nt: TGTGCCAGCTCACCAAAGCAGGGGGATAACACTGAAGCTTTCTTT

d_gene: -
v_gene: TRBV29-1
j_gene: TRBJ1-4
abundance: -
CDR3aa: CSVTGATNEKLFF
CDR3nt: TGCAGCGTTACGGGAGCAACTAATGAAAAACTGTTTTTT

d_gene: TRBD2
v_gene: TRBV5-6
j_gene: TRBJ2-7
abundance: few
CDR3aa: CASSFGIGLAGEGMYEQYF
CDR3nt: TGTGCCAGCAGCTTTGGGATAGGACTAGCGGGAGAAGGGATGTACGAGCAGTACTTC

d_gene: TRBD1
v_gene: TRBV9
j_gene: TRBJ2-7
abundance: -
CDR3aa: CASSPRTGAEQYF
CDR3nt: TGTGCCAGCAGCCCCCGGACAGGGGCCGAGCAGTACTTC

d_gene: -
v_gene: TRBV19
j_gene: TRBJ1-5
abundance: few
CDR3aa: CASSIPQEGNQPQHF
CDR3nt: TGTGCCAGTAGTATACCCCAGGAGGGGAATCAGCCCCAGCATTTT

d_gene: -
v_gene: TRBV5-1
j_gene: TRBJ1-5
abundance: -
CDR3aa: CASSPGEDNQPQHF
CDR3nt: TGCGCCAGCAGCCCGGGAGAGGACAATCAGCCCCAGCATTTT

d_gene: TRBD1
v_gene: TRBV6-5
j_gene: TRBJ1-2
abundance: few
CDR3aa: CASSPWQGADGYTF
CDR3nt: TGTGCCAGCAGCCCATGGCAGGGGGCGGATGGCTACACCTTC

d_gene: TRBD2
v_gene: TRBV28
j_gene: TRBJ2-2
abundance: -
CDR3aa: CASSSSGLVVWTGELFF
CDR3nt: TGTGCCAGCAGTTCCTCTGGACTAGTTGTATGGACCGGGGAGCTGTTTTTT

d_gene: TRBD2
v_gene: TRBV12-5
j_gene: TRBJ2-7
abundance: few
CDR3aa: CASARTSGRAGSYEQYF
CDR3nt: TGTGCTAGCGCACGGACTAGCGGGAGGGCGGGATCTTACGAGCAGTACTTC

d_gene: TRBD1
v_gene: TRBV29-1
j_gene: TRBJ2-5
abundance: few
CDR3aa: CSVGQGITETQYF
CDR3nt: TGCAGCGTTGGACAGGGAATTACAGAGACCCAGTACTTC

d_gene: TRBD1
v_gene: TRBV5-1
j_gene: TRBJ1-4
abundance: few
CDR3aa: CASTKGGAPNEKLFF
CDR3nt: TGCGCCAGCACGAAAGGGGGCGCACCTAATGAAAAACTGTTTTTT

d_gene: -
v_gene: TRBV6-6
j_gene: TRBJ2-7
abundance: -
CDR3aa: CASRPSAVGNYEQYF
CDR3nt: TGTGCCAGCAGGCCCTCAGCGGTTGGTAACTACGAGCAGTACTTC

d_gene: -
v_gene: TRBV27
j_gene: TRBJ1-1
abundance: few
CDR3aa: CASSLSSRDTEAFF
CDR3nt: TGTGCCAGCAGTTTAAGTAGCAGGGACACTGAAGCTTTCTTT

d_gene: -
v_gene: TRBV28
j_gene: TRBJ2-3
abundance: -
CDR3aa: CASSSYGISMRPDTQYF
CDR3nt: TGTGCCAGCAGTTCATACGGGATTTCCATGAGGCCAGATACGCAGTATTTT

d_gene: -
v_gene: TRBV11-2
j_gene: TRBJ2-3
abundance: few
CDR3aa: CASSLRQTSDTQYF
CDR3nt: TGTGCCAGCAGCCTACGACAAACCTCGGATACGCAGTATTTT

d_gene: -
v_gene: TRBV5-1
j_gene: TRBJ2-3
abundance: -
CDR3aa: CASSPRDGRGESDTQYF
CDR3nt: TGCGCCAGCAGCCCCCGGGATGGCAGGGGCGAATCAGATACGCAGTATTTT

d_gene: -
v_gene: TRBV5-1
j_gene: TRBJ2-3
abundance: -
CDR3aa: CASSPARGGTDTQYF
CDR3nt: TGCGCCAGCAGCCCTGCCCGAGGTGGCACAGATACGCAGTATTTT

d_gene: TRBD2
v_gene: TRBV9
j_gene: TRBJ2-1
abundance: -
CDR3aa: CASSVLSGRIHEQFF
CDR3nt: TGTGCCAGCAGCGTACTGAGCGGGAGAATCCATGAGCAGTTCTTC

d_gene: -
v_gene: TRBV28
j_gene: TRBJ2-7
abundance: -
CDR3aa: CASTGGHHSYEQYF
CDR3nt: TGTGCCAGCACAGGCGGGCATCACTCCTACGAGCAGTACTTC

d_gene: -
v_gene: TRBV7-9
j_gene: TRBJ2-7
abundance: few
CDR3aa: CASSSTSDRPYEQYF
CDR3nt: TGTGCCAGCAGCTCTACTAGTGATCGCCCCTACGAGCAGTACTTC

d_gene: -
v_gene: TRBV2
j_gene: TRBJ2-3
abundance: -
CDR3aa: CASGGAGSATDTQYF
CDR3nt: TGTGCCAGCGGAGGAGCGGGCTCCGCCACAGATACGCAGTATTTT

d_gene: TRBD2
v_gene: TRBV6-6
j_gene: TRBJ2-1
abundance: medium-sized
CDR3aa: CASSYGGREGIVQFF
CDR3nt: TGTGCCAGCAGTTACGGTGGGCGGGAGGGAATTGTGCAGTTCTTC